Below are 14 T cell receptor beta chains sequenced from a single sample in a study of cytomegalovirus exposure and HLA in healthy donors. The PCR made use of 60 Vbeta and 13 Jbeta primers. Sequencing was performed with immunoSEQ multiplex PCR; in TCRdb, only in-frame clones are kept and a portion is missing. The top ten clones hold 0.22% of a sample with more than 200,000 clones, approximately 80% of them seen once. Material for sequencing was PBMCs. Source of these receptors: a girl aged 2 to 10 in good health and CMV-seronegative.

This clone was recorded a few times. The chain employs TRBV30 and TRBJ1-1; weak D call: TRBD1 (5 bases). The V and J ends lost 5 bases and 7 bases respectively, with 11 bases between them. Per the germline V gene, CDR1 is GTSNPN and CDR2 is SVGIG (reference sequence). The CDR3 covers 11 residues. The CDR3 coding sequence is TGTGCCTGGCTCAGGGCCGGTGAAGCTTTCTTT. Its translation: CAWLRAGEAFF.

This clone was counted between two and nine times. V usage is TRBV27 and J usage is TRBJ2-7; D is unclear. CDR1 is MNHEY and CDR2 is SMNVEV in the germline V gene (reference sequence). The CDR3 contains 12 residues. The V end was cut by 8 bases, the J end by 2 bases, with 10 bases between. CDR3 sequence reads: CASRSVTYEQYF. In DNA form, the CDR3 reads TGTGCCAGCCGAAGCGTTACCTACGAGCAGTACTTC.

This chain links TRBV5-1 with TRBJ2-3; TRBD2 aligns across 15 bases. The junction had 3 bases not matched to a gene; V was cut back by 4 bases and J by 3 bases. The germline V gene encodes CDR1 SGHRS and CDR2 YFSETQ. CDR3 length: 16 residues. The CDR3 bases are TGCGCCAGCAGCGCCGGACTAGCGGGAGGGACAGATACGCAGTATTTT. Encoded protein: CASSAGLAGGTDTQYF.

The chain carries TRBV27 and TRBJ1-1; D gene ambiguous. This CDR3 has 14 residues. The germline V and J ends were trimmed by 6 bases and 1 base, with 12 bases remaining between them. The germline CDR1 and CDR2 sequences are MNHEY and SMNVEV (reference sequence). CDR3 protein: CASSLSPRNTEAFF. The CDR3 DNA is TGTGCCAGCAGCCTCTCTCCCCGGAACACTGAAGCTTTCTTT.

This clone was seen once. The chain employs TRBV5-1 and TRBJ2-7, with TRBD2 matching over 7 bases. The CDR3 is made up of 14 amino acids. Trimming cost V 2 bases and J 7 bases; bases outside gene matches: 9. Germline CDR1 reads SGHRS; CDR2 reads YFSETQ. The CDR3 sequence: CASSLAGPWSEQYF. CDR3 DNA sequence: TGCGCCAGCAGCTTAGCGGGACCCTGGTCGGAGCAGTACTTC.

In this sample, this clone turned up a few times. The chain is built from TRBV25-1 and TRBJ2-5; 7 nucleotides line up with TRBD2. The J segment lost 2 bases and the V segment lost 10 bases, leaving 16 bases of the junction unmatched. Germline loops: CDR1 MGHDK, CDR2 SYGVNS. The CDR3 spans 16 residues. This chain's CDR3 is CATSPGAGNLQETQYF. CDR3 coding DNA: TGTGCCACCTCCCCGGGAGCGGGGAACTTACAAGAGACCCAGTACTTC.

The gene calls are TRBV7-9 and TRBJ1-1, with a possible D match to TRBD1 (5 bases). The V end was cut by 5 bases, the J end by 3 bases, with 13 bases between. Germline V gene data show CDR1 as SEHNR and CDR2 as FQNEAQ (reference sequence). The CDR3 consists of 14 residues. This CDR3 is CASSQTLGDTEAFF. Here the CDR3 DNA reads TGTGCCAGCAGCCAAACCCTAGGGGACACTGAAGCTTTCTTT.

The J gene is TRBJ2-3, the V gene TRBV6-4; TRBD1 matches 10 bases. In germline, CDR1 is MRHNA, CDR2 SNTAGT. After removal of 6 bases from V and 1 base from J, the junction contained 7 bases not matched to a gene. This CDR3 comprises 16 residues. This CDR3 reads CASSRGGTGGTDTQYF. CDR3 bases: TGTGCCAGCAGCAGAGGGGGGACAGGGGGCACAGATACGCAGTATTTT.

The CDR3, as DNA: TGTGCCAGCAGCGAAGGACAGCTCAATGAGCAGTTCTTC. It codes for CASSEGQLNEQFF. The genes are TRBV9 and TRBJ2-1; D perhaps matches TRBD1 (6 bases). This CDR3 contains 13 residues. Germline V gives CDR1 SGDLS, CDR2 YYNGEE. V lost 3 bases to trimming and J lost 6 bases, with 10 bases between them.

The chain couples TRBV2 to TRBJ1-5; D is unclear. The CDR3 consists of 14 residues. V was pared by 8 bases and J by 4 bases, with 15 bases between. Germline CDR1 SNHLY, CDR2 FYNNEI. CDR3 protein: CASAPNLENQPQHF. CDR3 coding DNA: TGTGCCAGCGCTCCGAACTTAGAAAATCAGCCCCAGCATTTT.

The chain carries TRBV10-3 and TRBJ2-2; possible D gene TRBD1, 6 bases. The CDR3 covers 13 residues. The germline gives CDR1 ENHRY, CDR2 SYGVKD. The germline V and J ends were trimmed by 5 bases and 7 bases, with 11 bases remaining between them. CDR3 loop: CAISPQGRGELFF. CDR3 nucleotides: TGTGCCATCAGTCCACAGGGTCGCGGGGAGCTGTTTTTT.

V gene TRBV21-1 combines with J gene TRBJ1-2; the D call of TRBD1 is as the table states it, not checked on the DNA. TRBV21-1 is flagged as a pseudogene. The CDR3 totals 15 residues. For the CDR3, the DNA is TGTGCCAGCAGCGGGGGCCGGGACAAAGACTATGGCTACACCTTC. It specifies CASSGGRDKDYGYTF.

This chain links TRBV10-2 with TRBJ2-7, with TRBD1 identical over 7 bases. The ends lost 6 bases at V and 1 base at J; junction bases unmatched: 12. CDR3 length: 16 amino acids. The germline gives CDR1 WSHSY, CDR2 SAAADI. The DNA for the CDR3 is TGCGCCAGCAGCCTATTGGCTAGGGGGCCTTCCTACGAGCAGTACTTC. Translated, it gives CASSLLARGPSYEQYF.

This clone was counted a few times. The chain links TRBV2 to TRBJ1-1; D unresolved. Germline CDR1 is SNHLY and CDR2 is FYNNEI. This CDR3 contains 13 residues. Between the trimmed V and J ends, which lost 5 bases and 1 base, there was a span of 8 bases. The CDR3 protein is CASSYFPNTEAFF. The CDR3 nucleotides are TGTGCCAGCAGTTATTTCCCGAACACTGAAGCTTTCTTT.